These 18 T cell receptor beta chains were all obtained from the same sample, sequenced in a study of glioma-infiltrating T cells. Amplification of TCR alpha and beta CDR3 regions from RNA used iRepertoire nested multiplex PCR. TCRdb recomputed calls from the multiplex PCR reads with MiXCR, one row per CDR3 protein. The sample shows about 93,000 distinct CDR3 sequences, 35% to 50% of them seen only once. Sequencing used glioma tissue, nonneoplastic brain tissue, or PBMCs (not recorded which). The source of these receptors is a human donor with low-grade glioma or glioblastoma, undergoing nonglioma brain surgery, or in good health (not recorded which).

About this clonotype: A much larger clone differs from this one at a single base, so this may be a read error. The genes are TRBV18 and TRBJ2-5; D gene unclear. The CDR3 is 17 amino acids. Trimming stripped 5 bases from V and 3 bases from J, with 22 bases between. Germline V gene data show CDR1 as KGHSH and CDR2 as LQKENI. The CDR3 loop is CASSTLFWRTAEETQYF. As DNA, the CDR3 is TGTGCCAGCTCAACCCTCTTTTGGCGAACGGCGGAAGAGACCCAGTACTTC.

As concerns this clonotype: A much larger clonotype is one base distant, so this may be a read error. This chain joins TRBV2 and TRBJ2-2, with D perhaps assigned TRBD1 or TRBD2 (5 bases each). Germline loops: CDR1 SNHLY, CDR2 FYNNEI. The CDR3 runs to 13 residues. The DNA for the CDR3 is TGTGCCAGCAGTGCCCGACAGACCGGGGAGCCGTTTTTT. Its translation: CASSARQTGEPFF.

The rearrangement joins TRBV7-2 to TRBJ2-7; D is possibly TRBD2 (11 bases). CDR1 and CDR2 from the germline V gene are SGHTA and FQGNSA. The CDR3 has 17 residues. The germline V and J ends were trimmed by 7 bases and 2 bases, with 24 bases remaining between them. The CDR3 coding sequence is TGTGCCAGCAACCCGGACAGGGGGACTAGCGGTACCTACGAGCAGTACTTC. It is translated as CASNPDRGTSGTYEQYF.

Worth noting for this clonotype: One end of the junction varies from germline; a read error may be responsible. V is TRBV13 and J is TRBJ2-1, with TRBD2 identical over 13 bases. The CDR3 is 15 amino acids. CDR1 and CDR2 from the germline V gene are PRHDT and FYEKMQ (reference sequence). CDR3 loop: CDSSSGLAGDNEQFF. The CDR3 coding sequence is TGTGACAGCAGCTCCGGACTAGCGGGGGACAATGAGCAGTTCTTC.

A word on this clonotype: An end of the junction differs from the germline gene, which may be a read error. The chain joins TRBV7-2 to TRBJ2-5, with 7 bases fitting TRBD1. This CDR3 is built from 15 residues. From germline, CDR1 is SGHTA and CDR2 FQGNSA. CDR3 in amino acids: CASGARGQRQETQYF. The CDR3 bases are TGTGCCAGCGGCGCCCGGGGACAGAGGCAAGAGACCCAATACTTC.

This clonotype appeared many times. The J gene is TRBJ2-7, the V gene TRBV28; D might be TRBD2 (5 bases). Trimming cost V 7 bases and J 3 bases, with 13 bases left between them. Germline CDR1 is MDHEN and CDR2 is SYDVKM. The CDR3 spans 13 residues. CDR3 sequence (DNA): TGTGCCAGCATCAACCGGGGAAGCTACGAGCAGTACTTC. This sequence encodes CASINRGSYEQYF.

This clonotype appeared many times. The chain employs TRBV5-1 and TRBJ2-3; D is unresolved. The CDR3 runs 14 residues. Germline CDR1 is SGHRS and CDR2 is YFSETQ. V was shortened by 0 bases and J by 2 bases, with 7 bases between the two germline ends. The CDR3 loop is CASSLAENTDTQYF. The CDR3 DNA reads TGCGCCAGCAGCTTGGCCGAGAACACAGATACGCAGTATTTT. Filled out from reference TRBV5-1 and TRBJ2-3, the complete variable domain reads KAGVTQTPRYLIKTRGQQVTLSCSPISGHRSVSWYQQTPGQGLQFLFEYFSETQRNKGNFPGRFSGRQFSNSRSEMNVSTLELGDSALYLCASSLAENTDTQYFGPGTRLTVL.

The chain has TRBV5-6 and TRBJ2-2; 9 bases line up with TRBD1. The ends lost 7 bases at V and 4 bases at J; junction bases unmatched: 2. This CDR3 region has 13 residues. Germline CDR1 and CDR2: SGHDT and YYEEEE. The CDR3 nucleotides read TGTGCCAGCGGGACAGGGAGCACCGGGGAGCTGTTTTTT. This codes for CASGTGSTGELFF.

This clonotype was detected many times. V is TRBV6-1 and J is TRBJ2-1, with 7 nucleotides matching TRBD1. Germline V gene sequence: CDR1 MNHNS, CDR2 SASEGT. The CDR3 loop spans 15 amino acids. J lost 6 bases, V lost 2 bases, and 7 bases had no gene match. CDR3 in DNA: TGTGCCAGCAGTGAATGGCGACAGGGCCTCAATGAGCAGTTCTTC. Protein sequence: CASSEWRQGLNEQFF.

J is TRBJ2-1 and V is TRBV4-1; 8 positions agree with TRBD2. The CDR3 is 15 residues long. The V gene end was trimmed by 1 base and the J gene end by 5 bases; junction bases not matched to a gene: 4. Germline values: CDR1 MGHRA, CDR2 YSYEKL. This CDR3 is CASSQAGGQNNEQFF. Written as DNA, the CDR3 is TGCGCCAGCAGCCAAGCGGGAGGGCAAAACAATGAGCAGTTCTTC.

There are many counts of this clonotype. CDR3 amino acids: CSVDRPLGQGVYGYTF. DNA for the CDR3: TGCAGCGTTGACCGGCCATTGGGACAGGGTGTCTATGGCTACACCTTC. This sequence joins TRBV29-1 and TRBJ1-2; 9 nucleotides line up with TRBD1. Germline CDR1 and CDR2: SQVTM and ANQGSEA. V shed 3 bases, J shed 4 bases, and the junction held 12 bases outside the gene matches. There are 16 residues in the CDR3.

In this sample, this clonotype turned up many times. The chain carries TRBV2 and TRBJ2-3, with D possibly being TRBD2 (6 bases). The CDR3 has 14 amino acids. The germline CDR1 and CDR2 sequences are SNHLY and FYNNEI. Trimming took off 4 bases at V and 4 bases at J, with 12 bases between the two ends. In DNA form, the CDR3 reads TGTGCCAGCAGTGGAGACGCGGGGTCAGATACGCAGTATTTT. Protein sequence: CASSGDAGSDTQYF.

Ten or more counts support this clonotype. V and J are TRBV2 and TRBJ2-5; 8 nucleotides align to TRBD1. The CDR3 consists of 14 residues. In germline, CDR1 is SNHLY, CDR2 FYNNEI. J gave up 7 bases and V 4 bases, and 8 bases lay outside the gene matches. The CDR3 bases are TGTGCCAGCAGTGTGGCAGGGGGCGACACGACCCAGTACTTC. It yields the protein CASSVAGGDTTQYF. The full variable domain, its missing parts supplied by reference TRBV2 and TRBJ2-5, is EPEVTQTPSHQVTQMGQEVILRCVPISNHLYFYWYRQILGQKVEFLVSFYNNEISEKSEIFDDQFSVERPDGSNFTLKIRSTKLEDSAMYFCASSVAGGDTTQYFGPGTRLLVL.

This clonotype was seen ten or more times. V is TRBV27 and J is TRBJ1-6; possibly TRBD1 for D (5 bases). With 3 bases removed from V and 6 bases from J, the gap between germline ends came to 12 bases. This CDR3 is built from 15 residues. Germline V gene sequence: CDR1 MNHEY, CDR2 SMNVEV (reference sequence). In nucleotides, the CDR3 is TGTGCCAGCAGTTTCATAGGGACGGGTAATTCACCCCTCCACTTT. Encoded protein: CASSFIGTGNSPLHF.

This clonotype has ten or more counts. V is TRBV10-3 and J is TRBJ2-7; 11 bases are shared with TRBD2. The V and J ends lost 4 bases and 2 bases, in that order; junction bases with no gene match: 7. The germline V gene has CDR1 ENHRY and CDR2 SYGVKD. The CDR3 extends over 16 amino acids. The CDR3 DNA sequence: TGTGCCATCAGTGGGGCTAGCGGGGGGTTAACCTACGAGCAGTACTTC. Translated, it gives CAISGASGGLTYEQYF.

This clonotype was seen only a few times. The J gene is TRBJ1-2, the V gene TRBV5-4, with TRBD1 identical over 10 bases. V gave up 4 bases and J gave up 8 bases; unmatched junction bases: 8. The length of the CDR3 is 14 residues. The V gene's germline CDR1 is SGHNT and CDR2 YYREEE (reference sequence). CDR3 sequence reads: CASSQDRGLEGYTF. The CDR3 DNA reads TGTGCCAGCAGCCAAGACAGGGGGCTGGAGGGCTACACCTTC. The full variable domain, in which reference TRBV5-4 and TRBJ1-2 provide the parts outside the CDR3, is ETGVTQSPTHLIKTRGQQVTLRCSSQSGHNTVSWYQQALGQGPQFIFQYYREEENGRGNFPPRFSGLQFPNYSSELNVNALELDDSALYLCASSQDRGLEGYTFGSGTRLTVV.

The sample holds a few counts of this clonotype. Given a much more abundant clone one base away, this may be a read error. This sequence joins TRBV20-1 and TRBJ2-5, with 8 bases fitting TRBD1. Germline CDR1 DFQATT, CDR2 SNEGSKA (reference sequence). CDR3 length equals 15 residues. The CDR3 is CNARGQGGRLETQYF. The CDR3 bases are TGCAATGCTAGAGGACAGGGTGGCCGGCTAGAGACCCAGTACTTC.

The chain is built from TRBV15 and TRBJ2-1; the match to TRBD2 covers 8 bases. The CDR3 consists of 14 residues. The V gene's germline CDR1 is LNHNV and CDR2 YYDKDF (reference sequence). Germline trimming cut 1 base from V and 9 bases from J; bases unmatched to any gene: 5. CDR3 bases: TGTGCCACCAGCAGAGCGGGAGGGCCCGGTGAGCAGTTCTTC. Its protein is CATSRAGGPGEQFF.